These T cell receptor beta chains were read from a single sample in a study of T cells in Graves' hyperthyroidism and ophthalmopathy. TCRdb re-analysed the multiplex PCR reads in MiXCR, keeping a single row per CDR3 protein. This repertoire shows hundreds of thousands of distinct CDR3 sequences, roughly 15% found once; its top ten account for around 9.6%. The sample comprised blood. Source of these receptors: a woman in her late teens or twenties with Graves' hyperthyroidism. The CDR3 runs from the conserved cysteine through the conserved F or W. D genes are given only for firm matches. Clone size, where shown, is once, few, many, or a class for clones that have expanded.

d_gene,abundance,len,v_gene,j_gene,CDR3aa,CDR3nt
NA,few,13,TRBV19,TRBJ2-2,CASTSSPTGELFF,TGTGCCAGTACCTCGAGTCCCACCGGGGAGCTGTTTTTT
NA,many,15,TRBV2,TRBJ1-5,CASSEAATGRQPQHF,TGTGCCAGCAGTGAAGCGGCGACCGGTCGACAGCCCCAGCATTTT
NA,many,13,TRBV2,TRBJ2-4,CASSSDRKNIQYF,TGTGCCAGCAGTTCCGACAGGAAAAACATTCAGTACTTC
NA,few,14,TRBV27,TRBJ1-6,CASSLSGGGSPLHF,TGTGCCAGCAGTTTATCCGGGGGCGGATCACCCCTCCACTTT
NA,NA,16,TRBV13,TRBJ2-2,CASSARDLRNTGELFF,TGTGCCAGCAGCGCCCGGGACCTTCGGAACACCGGGGAGCTGTTTTTT
TRBD2,NA,16,TRBV27,TRBJ2-7,CASSSWTRRGSYEQYF,TGTGCCAGCAGTTCATGGACTAGACGGGGTTCCTACGAGCAGTACTTC
TRBD1,few,12,TRBV20-1,TRBJ2-5,CSAQRDRETQYF,TGCAGTGCCCAAAGGGACAGAGAGACCCAGTACTTC
NA,many,15,TRBV11-2,TRBJ1-2,CASSSDRSPYYGYTF,TGTGCCAGCAGCTCAGACAGGTCCCCTTACTATGGCTACACCTTC
NA,few,13,TRBV9,TRBJ1-2,CASSPGTLMRYTF,TGTGCCAGCAGCCCTGGGACACTGATGCGCTACACCTTC
NA,many,14,TRBV11-2,TRBJ2-5,CASSLGAGQETQYF,TGTGCCAGCAGCTTAGGCGCAGGTCAAGAGACCCAGTACTTC
NA,many,13,TRBV11-2,TRBJ2-3,CASSGQFSDTQYF,TGTGCCAGCAGTGGACAGTTCTCAGATACGCAGTATTTT
NA,many,14,TRBV18,TRBJ1-5,CASSPPTGTQPQHF,TGTGCCAGCTCACCTCCGACGGGGACGCAGCCCCAGCATTTT
TRBD2,NA,15,TRBV4-2,TRBJ2-1,CASSGTSVPYNEQFF,TGTGCCAGCAGCGGGACTAGCGTGCCCTACAATGAGCAGTTCTTC
NA,NA,15,TRBV19,TRBJ1-2,CASSPSYTDNYGYTF,TGTGCCAGTAGTCCCTCGTACACAGATAACTATGGCTACACCTTC
NA,few,15,TRBV9,TRBJ1-6,CASSVDPGSDSPLHF,TGTGCCAGCAGCGTAGATCCAGGGAGTGATTCACCCCTCCACTTT
TRBD2,many,16,TRBV28,TRBJ2-3,CASSRTSGVSTDTQYF,TGTGCCAGCAGTCGGACTAGCGGAGTCAGCACAGATACGCAGTATTTT
NA,NA,14,TRBV7-3,TRBJ2-1,CASSSGQPGNEQFF,TGTGCCAGCAGCTCGGGACAACCAGGCAATGAGCAGTTCTTC
TRBD2,NA,17,TRBV10-1,TRBJ2-3,CASSESVRAGWKDTQYF,TGCGCCAGCAGTGAGTCAGTGCGAGCGGGGTGGAAGGATACGCAGTATTTT
NA,many,13,TRBV5-4,TRBJ2-1,CASSMPDSPEQFF,TGTGCCAGCAGCATGCCCGACAGTCCCGAGCAGTTCTTC
TRBD1,many,13,TRBV10-3,TRBJ1-2,CAISRQGASGYTF,TGTGCCATCAGCCGACAGGGAGCTAGCGGCTACACCTTC
NA,many,17,TRBV7-8,TRBJ1-1,CASSRGIGRALNTEAFF,TGTGCCAGCAGCCGGGGGATTGGCAGGGCCCTTAACACTGAAGCTTTCTTT
NA,many,12,TRBV12-5,TRBJ2-2,CASGTGPGELFF,TGTGCTAGTGGTACAGGGCCCGGGGAGCTGTTTTTT
TRBD2,many,21,TRBV7-9,TRBJ2-5,CASSFRHIASGTRPIGETQYF,TGTGCCAGCAGCTTCCGACACATAGCTAGCGGGACCCGTCCGATAGGAGAGACCCAGTACTTC
TRBD2,few,13,TRBV14,TRBJ2-7,CASSQRLAGGQYF,TGTGCCAGCAGCCAACGACTAGCGGGAGGGCAGTACTTC
TRBD1,NA,13,TRBV6-5,TRBJ1-2,CASSYSSRGQCTF,TGTGCCAGCAGTTACTCTAGCAGGGGGCAGTGCACCTTC
NA,few,17,TRBV15,TRBJ2-6,CATSRWDKSVGANVLTF,TGTGCCACCAGCAGGTGGGACAAAAGTGTTGGGGCCAACGTCCTGACTTTC
NA,many,15,TRBV5-1,TRBJ2-1,CASSPGSESYNEQFF,TGCGCCAGCAGCCCCGGGAGTGAATCCTACAATGAGCAGTTCTTC
TRBD2,few,16,TRBV9,TRBJ2-1,CASSVAGTSGNNEQFF,TGTGCCAGCAGCGTAGCCGGGACTAGCGGCAACAATGAGCAGTTCTTC
NA,NA,18,TRBV7-2,TRBJ2-3,CASSSRFVGRRGTDTQYF,TGTGCCAGCAGCTCCCGATTCGTCGGGCGGCGGGGCACAGATACGCAGTATTTT
TRBD2,few,17,TRBV9,TRBJ2-5,CASSVAPTSGSVETQYF,TGTGCCAGCAGCGTGGCCCCGACTAGCGGGAGTGTGGAGACCCAGTACTTC
NA,many,18,TRBV7-6,TRBJ2-1,CASSLGDLVGWQSDEQFF,TGTGCCAGCAGCTTAGGTGATTTGGTAGGGTGGCAATCAGATGAGCAGTTCTTC
NA,NA,10,TRBV7-6,TRBJ2-1,CASSYNEQLF,TGTGCCAGTTCCTACAATGAGCAGCTCTTC
NA,NA,15,TRBV27,TRBJ2-5,CASSLGQSNQETQYF,TGTGCCAGCAGTTTAGGACAGTCCAACCAAGAGACCCAGTACTTC
TRBD2,NA,16,TRBV13,TRBJ2-2,CASSFTSGRANGELFF,TGTGCCAGCAGCTTTACTAGCGGGAGGGCCAACGGGGAGCTGTTTTTT
NA,few,16,TRBV10-2,TRBJ2-3,CASSGGILLGADTQYF,TGCGCCAGCAGTGGTGGAATACTATTAGGAGCAGATACGCAGTATTTT
NA,many,13,TRBV2,TRBJ2-7,CASRTGNGYEQYF,TGTGCCAGCAGAACTGGGAATGGCTACGAGCAGTACTTC
NA,many,13,TRBV18,TRBJ2-7,CASSPPRLYEQYF,TGTGCCAGCTCACCACCGCGGCTTTACGAGCAGTACTTC
TRBD2,NA,15,TRBV19,TRBJ2-2,CASSMAGGPPGELFF,TGTGCCAGTAGTATGGCGGGAGGGCCACCCGGGGAGCTGTTTTTT
TRBD2,few,14,TRBV6-1,TRBJ2-5,CASSALAGVETQYF,TGTGCCAGCAGTGCCTTAGCGGGTGTAGAGACCCAGTACTTC
NA,many,15,TRBV7-2,TRBJ2-7,CASSLGASATYEQYF,TGTGCCAGCAGCTTAGGGGCTAGCGCAACCTACGAGCAGTACTTC
NA,few,15,TRBV9,TRBJ2-7,CASSVEGQGRNEQYF,TGTGCCAGCAGCGTAGAGGGGCAGGGGAGGAACGAGCAGTACTTC
NA,few,13,TRBV5-6,TRBJ2-1,CASGIGDYNEQFF,TGTGCCAGCGGAATCGGGGACTACAATGAGCAGTTCTTC
NA,many,13,TRBV7-9,TRBJ2-1,CASTHNYYNEQFF,TGTGCCAGCACCCATAATTACTACAATGAGCAGTTCTTC
NA,few,13,TRBV24-1,TRBJ1-2,CATSDAGFYGYTF,TGTGCCACCAGTGATGCAGGGTTCTATGGCTACACCTTC
TRBD2,many,15,TRBV11-2,TRBJ2-7,CASKASGAGGYEQYF,TGTGCCAGCAAAGCTTCTGGGGCGGGAGGGTACGAGCAGTACTTC
TRBD2,few,13,TRBV6-2/TRBV6-3,TRBJ2-3,CASTWTRTDTQYF,TGTGCCAGCACCTGGACTAGAACAGATACGCAGTATTTT
TRBD2,few,15,TRBV20-1,TRBJ2-4,CSASSGRGGKNIQYF,TGCAGTGCTAGTAGCGGGAGAGGGGGCAAAAACATTCAGTACTTC
NA,few,16,TRBV14,TRBJ1-3,CASSQPGTQTGNTIYF,TGTGCCAGCAGCCAACCCGGGACCCAGACTGGAAACACCATATATTTT
TRBD1,NA,14,TRBV2,TRBJ2-5,CARGGAEYQETQYF,TGTGCCAGAGGGGGCGCAGAGTACCAAGAGACCCAGTACTTC
NA,many,14,TRBV11-2,TRBJ2-5,CASSVLQGRETQYF,TGTGCCAGCAGCGTCCTACAGGGTCGGGAGACCCAGTACTTC
NA,NA,14,TRBV27,TRBJ1-2,CASSLTQGHYGYTF,TGTGCCAGCAGTTTAACCCAGGGACACTATGGCTACACCTTC
NA,many,13,TRBV6-2/TRBV6-3,TRBJ2-1,CASRRTVDGEQFF,TGTGCCAGCAGAAGGACAGTCGACGGTGAGCAGTTCTTC
TRBD1,NA,16,TRBV7-9,TRBJ2-7,CASSIGTGGRTYEQYF,TGTGCCAGCAGCATCGGGACAGGGGGACGGACCTACGAGCAGTACTTC
TRBD1,NA,16,TRBV7-9,TRBJ2-5,CASSFGRGQLSETQYF,TGTGCCAGCAGCTTTGGCAGGGGGCAATTATCGGAGACCCAGTACTTC
NA,NA,14,TRBV6-5,TRBJ2-7,CASSYSGPGYEQYF,TGTGCCAGCAGTTACTCCGGTCCCGGGTACGAGCAGTACTTC